The clone carrying this T cell receptor (beta chain) appeared many times. The data derive from a study of T-cell reconstitution after alpha-beta-depleted transplantation in children. Molecular barcoding with unique molecular identifiers was used for the TCRbeta library. Using its own MiXCR run on the PCR reads, TCRdb lists one record per CDR3 protein. Among 100,000 to 120,000 distinct CDR3 sequences, 10% were seen once, and the ten largest hold approximately 7.9%. The V end was cut by 7 bases, the J end by 5 bases, with 15 bases between. From germline, CDR1 is SGHTA and CDR2 FQGNSA. The CDR3 consists of 14 residues.

The TCR comes from a human donor who donated a stem cell graft to a child with acute lymphoblastic leukemia. The sample here was PBMCs from the stem cell graft donor, taken from the stem cell graft. The genes are TRBV7-2 and TRBJ1-5; D is possibly TRBD1 (6 bases). The CDR3 is CASTKQGLDQPQHF. CDR3 coding DNA: TGTGCCAGCACCAAACAGGGCTTGGATCAGCCCCAGCATTTT.